The 22 T cell receptor beta chains in this list originate from one sample, sequenced in a study of cytomegalovirus exposure and HLA in healthy donors (dated by TCRdb to about 2017). Receptor amplification or capture employed the immunoSEQ multiplex PCR assay. For the multiplex PCR, a mixture combining 60 forward primers for TCR Vbeta segments and 13 reverse primers for TCR Jbeta segments was used. The clones in this table, taken by TCRdb from immuneACCESS, are in-frame only. Not every clone is retained; where verified, under half of the shortfall comes from an unresolved V gene, and the cause of the rest is unknown. The sample's own table lists 65,000 to 95,000 clones. The ten most abundant clones make up approximately 1.5% of the sample. The material sequenced was PBMCs. Source of these receptors: a woman aged 55-69 years in good health and CMV-seronegative.

The genes are TRBV21-1 and TRBJ2-7; the listed D gene, TRBD1, was not tested against the DNA. TRBV21-1 is tagged as a pseudogene. The CDR3 is made up of 16 amino acids. This CDR3 reads CASSKEDRESSYEQYF. The CDR3 coding sequence is TGTGCCAGCAGCAAAGAGGACAGGGAAAGCTCCTACGAGCAGTACTTC.

The chain combines TRBV4-1 with TRBJ2-1, with 10 bases fitting TRBD2. The CDR3 is 18 residues long. CDR1 and CDR2 (germline): MGHRA, YSYEKL. The junction had 17 bases not matched to a gene; V was cut back by 4 bases and J by 8 bases. The CDR3 loop reads CASSRSPSTSGFVDEQFF. The CDR3 coding sequence is TGCGCCAGCAGCCGCTCCCCCTCGACTAGCGGGTTTGTAGATGAGCAGTTCTTC.

CDR3 sequence reads: CASSFDGQGSYNEQFF. The CDR3 region has the DNA TGTGCCAGCAGTTTTGACGGACAGGGTTCCTACAATGAGCAGTTCTTC. The chain couples TRBV27 to TRBJ2-1; 8 bases are a match to TRBD1. The CDR3 consists of 16 residues. The germline CDR1 and CDR2 sequences are MNHEY and SMNVEV (reference sequence). The J segment lost 1 base and the V segment lost 3 bases, leaving 5 bases of the junction unmatched.

The J gene is TRBJ1-1, the V gene TRBV18; TRBD1 matches at 7 bases. V dropped 1 base and J dropped 6; count of bases not matched to a gene: 8. This CDR3 is built from 15 residues. The V gene's germline CDR1 is KGHSH and CDR2 LQKENI. CDR3 sequence: CASSPQGQRGAEAFF. The CDR3 nucleotides read TGTGCCAGCTCACCACAGGGACAGAGAGGAGCTGAAGCTTTCTTT. Full variable domain (remainder filled in from reference TRBV18 and TRBJ1-1): NAGVMQNPRHLVRRRGQEARLRCSPMKGHSHVYWYRQLPEEGLKFMVYLQKENIIDESGMPKERFSAEFPKEGPSILRIQQVVRGDSAAYFCASSPQGQRGAEAFFGQGTRLTVV.

The J gene is TRBJ2-7, the V gene TRBV28, with TRBD1 matching over 11 bases. V dropped 2 bases and J dropped 7; count of bases not matched to a gene: 7. This CDR3 is 15 amino acids long. The V gene's germline CDR1 is MDHEN and CDR2 SYDVKM. CDR3 coding DNA: TGTGCCAGCAGTTTAGCTTCGGACAGGGGGCGTGAGCAGTACTTC. Translating it yields CASSLASDRGREQYF.

This chain links TRBV19 with TRBJ1-2; D call uncertain. There are 16 residues in the CDR3. Looked up from germline, CDR1 is LNHDA and CDR2 is SQIVND (reference sequence). V was pared by 5 bases and J by 0 bases, with 16 bases between. In DNA form, the CDR3 reads TGTGCCAGTAGTCGCCATGAGGCCAGATCTAACTATGGCTACACCTTC. Encoded protein: CASSRHEARSNYGYTF.

Concerning this clone itself: One end of the junction varies from germline; a read error may be responsible. The chain links TRBV7-7 to TRBJ2-5, with 8 bases identical to TRBD2. This CDR3 comprises 15 residues. The germline CDR1 and CDR2 sequences are SSHAT and FNYEAQ (reference sequence). The CDR3 region has the DNA TGTGCTAGCAGCCCCGGGACTAGGGTATGGGAGACCCAGTACTTC. This translates into CASSPGTRVWETQYF.

This chain connects TRBV27 to TRBJ2-7, with 7 positions matching TRBD2. Germline lookup yields CDR1 MNHEY and CDR2 SMNVEV (reference sequence). Losses at the gene ends were 5 bases for V and 1 base for J; bases not matched to a gene: 8. This CDR3 region has 15 residues. The DNA of the CDR3 is TGTGCCAGCAGTCCCGGCGGGAGTTGGTCCTACGAGCAGTACTTC. The encoded protein is CASSPGGSWSYEQYF.

J is TRBJ2-2 and V is TRBV7-3; D is possibly TRBD2 (6 bases). Germline CDR1 SGHTA, CDR2 FQGTGA. This CDR3 region has 16 residues. Trimming cost V 6 bases and J 0 bases, with 14 bases left between them. CDR3 loop: CASRPPGLTNTGELFF. The CDR3 bases are TGTGCCAGCAGGCCACCGGGACTTACGAACACCGGGGAGCTGTTTTTT.

This chain joins TRBV4-2 and TRBJ2-2; 7 bases map to TRBD2. The CDR3 is 16 amino acids. Germline V CDR1 and CDR2: LGHNA, YNFKEQ. With 4 bases clipped from V and 3 bases from J, the junction kept 8 bases outside the gene matches. CDR3 residues: CASSPRVREDTGELFF. CDR3 nucleotide sequence: TGTGCCAGCAGCCCCCGAGTACGGGAGGACACCGGGGAGCTGTTTTTT.

V is TRBV9 and J is TRBJ2-7, with 12 bases identical to TRBD2. Per germline, CDR1 SGDLS and CDR2 YYNGEE. The CDR3 sequence is 16 residues long. V trimming: 0 bases; J trimming: 0 bases; junction bases outside the gene matches: 1. The CDR3 DNA is TGTGCCAGCAGCGTAGCTAGCGGGAGGGGCTCCTACGAGCAGTACTTC. Translation: CASSVASGRGSYEQYF.

The chain links TRBV5-8 to TRBJ2-5; TRBD1 matches 10 bases. The CDR3 has 15 amino acids. J lost 2 bases, V lost 6 bases, and 7 bases had no gene match. Germline values: CDR1 SGHTS, CDR2 YDEGEE. This CDR3 reads CASTPWTGGQETQYF. In DNA form, the CDR3 reads TGTGCCAGCACACCTTGGACAGGGGGACAAGAGACCCAGTACTTC.

V and J are TRBV30 and TRBJ2-4; 14 positions match TRBD2. The germline CDR1 and CDR2 sequences are GTSNPN and SVGIG (reference sequence). The CDR3 covers 14 residues. Trimming at V came to 7 bases and at J to 7 bases, leaving 6 bases not matched to a gene. CDR3 loop: CASTSGRAGNIQYF. CDR3 sequence (DNA): TGTGCCTCGACTAGCGGGAGGGCCGGTAACATTCAGTACTTC.

The chain joins TRBV18 to TRBJ1-5, with no clear D. This CDR3 is built from 14 residues. The germline V and J ends were trimmed by 2 bases and 4 bases, with 9 bases remaining between them. Germline V CDR1 and CDR2: KGHSH, LQKENI. Here the CDR3 reads CASSPESGNQPQHF. CDR3 in DNA: TGTGCCAGCTCACCAGAGAGCGGGAATCAGCCCCAGCATTTT. The entire variable domain, with the rest obtained from reference TRBV18 and TRBJ1-5, is as follows: NAGVMQNPRHLVRRRGQEARLRCSPMKGHSHVYWYRQLPEEGLKFMVYLQKENIIDESGMPKERFSAEFPKEGPSILRIQQVVRGDSAAYFCASSPESGNQPQHFGDGTRLSIL.

In the case of this clone: Other DNA sequences in this specimen translate into the identical CDR3. The chain links TRBV6-1 to TRBJ2-7; perhaps TRBD2 as D (6 bases). From germline, CDR1 is MNHNS and CDR2 SASEGT. Trimming left V 1 base short and J 5 bases short, with 15 bases between. The CDR3 length is 15 residues. CDR3 coding DNA: TGTGCCAGCAGTGAAGGGGCGGGAATCTGGGACGAGCAGTACTTC. Translating it yields CASSEGAGIWDEQYF.

This chain joins TRBV4-2 and TRBJ2-1; possibly TRBD2 for D (6 bases). Per the germline V gene, CDR1 is LGHNA and CDR2 is YNFKEQ. This CDR3 spans 17 amino acids. Trimming left V 4 bases short and J 0 bases short, with 16 bases between. The CDR3 is CASSRRIAERSYNEQFF. CDR3 nucleotide sequence: TGTGCCAGCAGCCGGCGGATAGCGGAACGCTCCTACAATGAGCAGTTCTTC.

The DNA for the CDR3 is TGTGCCAGCAGCTTTTACGGGGACACTGAAGCTTTCTTT. Its translation is CASSFYGDTEAFF. The rearrangement uses TRBV5-8 and TRBJ1-1; D remains ambiguous. Per the germline V gene, CDR1 is SGHTS and CDR2 is YDEGEE. The CDR3 covers 13 residues. V lost 2 bases to trimming and J lost 3 bases, with 8 bases between them.

The rearrangement links TRBV2 to TRBJ1-1; unclear D gene. CDR3 length: 15 amino acids. CDR1 and CDR2 (germline): SNHLY, FYNNEI. V lost 7 bases and J lost 0, with 15 bases in between. As DNA, the CDR3 is TGTGCCAGCAAGTTGTCAAGCATTATGAACACTGAAGCTTTCTTT. Amino acid sequence: CASKLSSIMNTEAFF.

This chain links TRBV5-5 with TRBJ2-7; D might be TRBD1 (5 bases). Germline loops: CDR1 SGHKS, CDR2 YYEKEE (reference sequence). The CDR3 runs 14 residues. The V end was cut by 2 bases, the J end by 2 bases, with 11 bases between. In DNA, the CDR3 is TGTGCCAGCAGCTTTCAGGGTATCGCCTACGAGCAGTACTTC. Residues: CASSFQGIAYEQYF. Together with reference TRBV5-5 and TRBJ2-7, the CDR3 gives the full variable domain: DAGVTQSPTHLIKTRGQQVTLRCSPISGHKSVSWYQQVLGQGPQFIFQYYEKEERGRGNFPDRFSARQFPNYSSELNVNALLLGDSALYLCASSFQGIAYEQYFGPGTRLTVT.

This chain uses TRBV28 with TRBJ2-1, with TRBD2 identical over 8 bases. The germline V gene has CDR1 MDHEN and CDR2 SYDVKM. V was pared by 6 bases and J by 2 bases, with 9 bases of the junction left unmatched. The CDR3 runs to 16 residues. CDR3 nucleotide sequence: TGTGCCAGCAGCCCGAATGGGCGGGAGGCCTACAATGAGCAGTTCTTC. This sequence encodes CASSPNGREAYNEQFF.

V is TRBV28 and J is TRBJ2-5; 11 bases map to TRBD1. The closer fit of TRBJ2-7 to the DNA end suggests the J call may be wrong. Per germline, CDR1 MDHEN and CDR2 SYDVKM. The CDR3 consists of 12 residues. Written as DNA, the CDR3 is TGTGCGGCGCGGGACAGGGGGTACGAGCAGTACTTC. This translates into CAARDRGYEQYF.

The chain joins TRBV5-1 to TRBJ2-6, with 12 nucleotides matching TRBD2. The trim removed 4 bases at V and 0 bases at J, leaving 8 bases unmatched. The CDR3 spans 19 residues. CDR1 is SGHRS and CDR2 is YFSETQ in the germline V gene. CDR3 amino acids: CASSPGGLAGFSGANVLTF. In DNA form, the CDR3 reads TGCGCCAGCAGCCCCGGAGGACTAGCGGGGTTCTCTGGGGCCAACGTCCTGACTTTC.